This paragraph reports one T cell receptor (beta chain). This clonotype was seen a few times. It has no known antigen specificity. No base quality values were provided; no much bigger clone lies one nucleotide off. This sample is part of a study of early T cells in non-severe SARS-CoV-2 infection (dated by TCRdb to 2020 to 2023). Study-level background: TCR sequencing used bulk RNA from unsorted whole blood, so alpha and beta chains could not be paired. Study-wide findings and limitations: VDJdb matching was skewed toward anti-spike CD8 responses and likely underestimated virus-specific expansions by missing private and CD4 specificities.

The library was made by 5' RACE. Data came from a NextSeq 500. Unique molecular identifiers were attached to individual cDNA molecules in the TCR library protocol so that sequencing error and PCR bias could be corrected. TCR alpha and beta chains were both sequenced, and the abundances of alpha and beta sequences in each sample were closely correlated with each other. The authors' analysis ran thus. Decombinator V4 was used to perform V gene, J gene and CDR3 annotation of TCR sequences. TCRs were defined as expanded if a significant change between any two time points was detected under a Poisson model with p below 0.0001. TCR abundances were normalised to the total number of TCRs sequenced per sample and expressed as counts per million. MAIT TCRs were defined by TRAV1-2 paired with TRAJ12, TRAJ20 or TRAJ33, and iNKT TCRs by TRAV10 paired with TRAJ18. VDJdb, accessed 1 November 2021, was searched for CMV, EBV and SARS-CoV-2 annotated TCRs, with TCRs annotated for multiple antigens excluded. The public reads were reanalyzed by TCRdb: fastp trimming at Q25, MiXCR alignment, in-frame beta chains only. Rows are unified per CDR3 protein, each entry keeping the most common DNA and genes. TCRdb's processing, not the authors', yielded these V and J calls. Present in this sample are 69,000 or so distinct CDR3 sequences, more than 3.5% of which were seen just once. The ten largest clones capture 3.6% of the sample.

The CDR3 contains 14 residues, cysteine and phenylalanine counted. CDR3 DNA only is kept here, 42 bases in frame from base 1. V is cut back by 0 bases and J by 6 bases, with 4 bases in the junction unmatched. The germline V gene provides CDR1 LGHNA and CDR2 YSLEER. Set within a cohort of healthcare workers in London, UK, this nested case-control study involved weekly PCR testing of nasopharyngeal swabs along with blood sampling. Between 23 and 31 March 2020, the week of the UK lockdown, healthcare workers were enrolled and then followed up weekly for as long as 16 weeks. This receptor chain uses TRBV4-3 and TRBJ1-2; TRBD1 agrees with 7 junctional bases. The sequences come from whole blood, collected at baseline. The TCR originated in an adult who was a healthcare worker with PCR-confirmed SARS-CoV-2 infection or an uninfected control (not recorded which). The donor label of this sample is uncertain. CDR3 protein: CASSQERQGHGYTF. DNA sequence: TGCGCCAGCAGCCAAGAGAGACAGGGCCATGGCTACACCTTC.